The 30 T cell receptor beta chains listed next were all sequenced from one sample in a study of shared clonotypes between healthy human individuals. TCRdb keeps only in-frame clones here, not all; method: immunoSEQ multiplex PCR. The sample consists of roughly 2 million clones, approximately 96% of them appearing once. Material: naive CD4+ T cells sorted from blood. This sample's subset: CD45RA+ positively selected. The origin of the receptors is a man between 18 and 29 years old in good health.

The chain has TRBV5-4 and TRBJ1-6, with D perhaps TRBD1 (5 bases). Germline CDR1 is SGHNT and CDR2 is YYREEE (reference sequence). Between the trimmed V and J ends, which lost 5 bases and 7 bases, there was a span of 13 bases. The CDR3 sequence is 14 residues long. CDR3 residues: CASRTGTGNSPLHF. CDR3 in DNA: TGTGCCAGCAGGACCGGGACGGGGAATTCACCCCTCCACTTT.

This clone has just a few counts. CDR3: CASSLDSGWDSPLHF. CDR3 DNA: TGTGCCAGCAGCTTAGACTCGGGGTGGGATTCACCCCTCCACTTT. The chain joins TRBV11-2 to TRBJ1-6; no clear D gene. The CDR3 is made up of 15 amino acids. V dropped 0 bases and J dropped 8 bases, with 11 bases sitting between them. Germline V CDR1 and CDR2: SGHAT, FQNNGV. Using reference TRBV11-2 and TRBJ1-6 for the parts outside the CDR3, the full variable domain is EAGVAQSPRYKIIEKRQSVAFWCNPISGHATLYWYQQILGQGPKLLIQFQNNGVVDDSQLPKDRFSAERLKGVDSTLKIQPAKLEDSAVYLCASSLDSGWDSPLHFGNGTRLTVT.

The rearrangement links TRBV6-1 to TRBJ2-7; maybe TRBD1 (5 bases). The CDR3 has 16 amino acids. Per germline, CDR1 MNHNS and CDR2 SASEGT. Trimming removed 2 bases from V and 0 bases from J, with 14 bases in between. The CDR3: CASSELRQRPSYEQYF. The CDR3 DNA is TGTGCCAGCAGTGAACTCCGACAGAGGCCCTCCTACGAGCAGTACTTC.

The rearrangement uses TRBV25-1 and TRBJ2-5; D remains unclear. CDR1 is MGHDK, CDR2 SYGVNS, per germline. The V and J ends lost 7 bases and 5 bases respectively, with 14 bases between them. The CDR3 contains 13 residues. DNA of the CDR3: TGTGCCAGCAAAACACCCTTGGGGGAGACCCAGTACTTC. Its translation is CASKTPLGETQYF. The whole variable domain, remainder taken from reference TRBV25-1 and TRBJ2-5, is EADIYQTPRYLVIGTGKKITLECSQTMGHDKMYWYQQDPGMELHLIHYSYGVNSTEKGDLSSESTVSRIRTEHFPLTLESARPSHTSQYLCASKTPLGETQYFGPGTRLLVL.

This rearrangement joins TRBV9 to TRBJ2-3; 9 positions agree with TRBD2. Trimming cost V 3 bases and J 0 bases; bases outside gene matches: 5. This CDR3 comprises 16 residues. CDR1 and CDR2 (germline): SGDLS, YYNGEE. In DNA, the CDR3 is TGTGCCAGCAGCGAGACTAGCGGAGCTAGCACAGATACGCAGTATTTT. This codes for CASSETSGASTDTQYF.

The chain carries TRBV6-1 and TRBJ2-4; D is possibly TRBD2 (6 bases). This CDR3 comprises 16 residues. Germline CDR1 and CDR2: MNHNS and SASEGT. V lost 4 bases to trimming and J lost 0 bases, with 13 bases between them. CDR3 nucleotide sequence: TGTGCCAGCAGTGGACTAGGGGTTTTAGCCAAAAACATTCAGTACTTC. It specifies CASSGLGVLAKNIQYF.

The CDR3 DNA reads TGCGCCAGCAGTATGACTAGCGGGGTAACATCCTACAATGAGCAGTTCTTC. It is translated as CASSMTSGVTSYNEQFF. V gene TRBV10-1 combines with J gene TRBJ2-1, with TRBD2 identical over 11 bases. Trimming at V came to 5 bases and at J to 1 base, leaving 7 bases not matched to a gene. Germline CDR1 WNHNN, CDR2 SYGVQD (reference sequence). This CDR3 spans 17 amino acids.

The chain carries TRBV25-1 and TRBJ2-1; D call uncertain. Germline CDR1 MGHDK, CDR2 SYGVNS. V shed 8 bases and J shed 12 bases, with 17 bases lying between them. This CDR3 spans 12 amino acids. CDR3 sequence: CASGSTSPPQFF. The DNA of the CDR3 is TGTGCCAGCGGCTCCACCTCCCCCCCGCAGTTCTTC.

The rearrangement links TRBV19 to TRBJ2-7; 9 bases map to TRBD1. CDR3 length equals 15 residues. Germline V gene lookup returns CDR1 LNHDA and CDR2 SQIVND (reference sequence). Trimming at V came to 5 bases and at J to 2 bases, leaving 7 bases not matched to a gene. CDR3 nucleotide sequence: TGTGCCAGTAGTGGGGGGACAGGGCCCACCTACGAGCAGTACTTC. As protein: CASSGGTGPTYEQYF.

This chain connects TRBV5-5 to TRBJ2-2, with a weak D call TRBD2 (6 bases). Germline V lookup: CDR1 SGHKS, CDR2 YYEKEE (reference sequence). The CDR3 sequence is 16 residues long. The V end lost 1 base, the J end lost 0 bases, and 10 bases lay between the germline ends. The CDR3 here is CASSLSLATNTGELFF. As DNA, the CDR3 is TGTGCCAGCAGCTTGAGTCTAGCGACGAACACCGGGGAGCTGTTTTTT.

J is TRBJ1-1 and V is TRBV19, with D hard to call. Trimming took 4 bases from V and 2 from J, leaving 5 bases between them. The CDR3 runs to 12 residues. Germline V lookup: CDR1 LNHDA, CDR2 SQIVND (reference sequence). CDR3 DNA sequence: TGTGCCAGTAGTAACATCAACACTGAAGCTTTCTTT. Translating gives CASSNINTEAFF.

The J gene is TRBJ2-3, the V gene TRBV4-3; D call uncertain. Per the germline V gene, CDR1 is LGHNA and CDR2 is YSLEER. Trimming removed 0 bases at V and 6 bases at J, with 7 bases between. This CDR3 comprises 13 residues. The CDR3 bases are TGCGCCAGCAGCCAAGATGAGAGGGATACGCAGTATTTT. This codes for CASSQDERDTQYF.

V usage is TRBV5-4 and J usage is TRBJ2-5; D may match TRBD1 or TRBD2 (5 bases each). The V gene lost 1 base and the J gene lost 1 base, with 8 bases spanning the gap. Germline CDR1 and CDR2: SGHNT and YYREEE (reference sequence). This CDR3 contains 14 residues. DNA of the CDR3: TGTGCCAGCAGCTTGTTAGGGACCCAAGAGACCCAGTACTTC. Translation gives CASSLLGTQETQYF.

Points on this clone: This specimen includes other DNA sequences encoding the same CDR3. The chain employs TRBV10-1 and TRBJ2-7; D is possibly TRBD2 (6 bases). This CDR3 spans 14 amino acids. Germline CDR1 WNHNN, CDR2 SYGVQD (reference sequence). Trimming cost V 3 bases and J 0 bases, with 9 bases left between them. The DNA of the CDR3 is TGCGCCAGCAGTGATGGGGGGAGCTCCTACGAGCAGTACTTC. Translating it yields CASSDGGSSYEQYF.

This clone has only one observation. The genes are TRBV4-3 and TRBJ2-5; no definite D call. V lost 4 bases and J 4 bases, leaving 16 bases between the germline ends. This CDR3 is built from 15 residues. CDR1 is LGHNA and CDR2 is YSLEER in the germline V gene. The CDR3 DNA follows: TGCGCCAGCAGCCCCTCAGCGATCCCCGGAGAGACCCAGTACTTC. Its protein product is CASSPSAIPGETQYF.

This clone was detected only once. The chain recombines TRBV7-6 with TRBJ1-4; D remains ambiguous. Germline loops: CDR1 SGHVS, CDR2 FNYEAQ. This CDR3 is 14 amino acids long. Trimming stripped 4 bases from V and 4 bases from J, with 10 bases between. The CDR3: CASSSPGLNEKLFF. In DNA, the CDR3 is TGTGCCAGCAGCTCCCCAGGCCTTAATGAAAAACTGTTTTTT.

The chain carries TRBV5-1 and TRBJ2-6; D not certain. The CDR3 runs 15 residues. Trimming pared 0 bases from V and 4 bases from J, leaving 8 bases between. Germline-derived CDR1 and CDR2 are SGHRS and YFSETQ. CDR3 loop: CASSLALTGANVLTF. The CDR3 coding sequence is TGCGCCAGCAGCTTGGCCTTAACAGGGGCCAACGTCCTGACTTTC.

This chain uses TRBV30 with TRBJ1-3; 7 bases fit TRBD1. Unmatched junction bases numbered 7, after V lost 1 base and J lost 4 bases. The CDR3 contains 15 residues. CDR1 GTSNPN and CDR2 SVGIG come from the germline V gene (reference sequence). CDR3 protein: CAWSGLQGKGNTIYF. As DNA, the CDR3 is TGTGCCTGGAGTGGACTACAGGGGAAGGGAAACACCATATATTTT.

The V call is TRBV11-3, the J call TRBJ1-2, with 12 bases matching TRBD1. Germline-derived CDR1 and CDR2 are SGHNT and YENEEA. After removal of 5 bases from V and 6 bases from J, the junction contained 10 bases not matched to a gene. The CDR3 spans 16 residues. The CDR3 sequence is CASSLRPGQGADGYTF. The CDR3 DNA sequence: TGTGCCAGCAGCCTAAGACCGGGACAGGGGGCTGATGGCTACACCTTC.

About this clone: Other DNA sequences in this sample translate to the same CDR3. V and J are TRBV2 and TRBJ2-1; 9 nucleotides match TRBD2. V lost 1 base to trimming and J lost 0 bases; unmatched junction nucleotides: 1. Per the germline V gene, CDR1 is SNHLY and CDR2 is FYNNEI. This CDR3 is built from 16 residues. CDR3 in amino acids: CASSEDSGSSYNEQFF. In DNA form, the CDR3 reads TGTGCCAGCAGTGAAGATAGCGGGAGCTCCTACAATGAGCAGTTCTTC.

This clone has only one observation. V usage is TRBV4-2 and J usage is TRBJ2-5, with TRBD2 identical over 10 bases. Trimming at V came to 0 bases and at J to 4 bases, leaving 11 bases not matched to a gene. CDR1 is LGHNA and CDR2 is YNFKEQ in the germline V gene. The CDR3 totals 18 residues. Here the CDR3 reads CASSQEWTSSGGRETQYF. CDR3 nucleotide sequence: TGTGCCAGCAGCCAAGAATGGACGAGTAGCGGGGGGAGAGAGACCCAGTACTTC.

The genes are TRBV5-1 and TRBJ2-3, with 10 bases fitting TRBD2. With V trimmed by 4 bases and J by 5 bases, 7 bases remained unmatched. This CDR3 contains 15 residues. Germline values: CDR1 SGHRS, CDR2 YFSETQ. CDR3: CASSPSGRVEDTQYF. The CDR3 nucleotides are TGCGCCAGCAGCCCAAGCGGGAGGGTGGAAGATACGCAGTATTTT.

This sequence joins TRBV28 and TRBJ1-2; tentatively, D is TRBD1 (6 bases). V dropped 2 bases and J dropped 1 base, with 11 bases sitting between them. This CDR3 is 15 amino acids long. Germline loops: CDR1 MDHEN, CDR2 SYDVKM. The CDR3 region has the DNA TGTGCCAGCAGTTTAGCCAGGGGTTTTAACTATGGCTACACCTTC. It specifies CASSLARGFNYGYTF.

The chain recombines TRBV5-1 with TRBJ2-1; TRBD1 aligns across 7 bases. The ends lost 4 bases at V and 5 bases at J; junction bases unmatched: 6. CDR3 size: 14 residues. From germline, CDR1 is SGHRS and CDR2 YFSETQ. CDR3 region: CASSETGPNNEQFF. CDR3 DNA: TGCGCCAGCAGCGAGACAGGGCCAAACAATGAGCAGTTCTTC.

This chain links TRBV11-2 with TRBJ2-7, with D possibly being TRBD1 or TRBD2 (5 bases each). V shed 0 bases and J shed 2 bases, with 11 bases lying between them. This CDR3 comprises 15 residues. Germline V gives CDR1 SGHAT, CDR2 FQNNGV. CDR3 loop: CASSLEGTVPYEQYF. CDR3 bases: TGTGCCAGCAGCTTAGAGGGGACGGTTCCCTACGAGCAGTACTTC. Full variable domain (missing parts from reference TRBV11-2 and TRBJ2-7): EAGVAQSPRYKIIEKRQSVAFWCNPISGHATLYWYQQILGQGPKLLIQFQNNGVVDDSQLPKDRFSAERLKGVDSTLKIQPAKLEDSAVYLCASSLEGTVPYEQYFGPGTRLTVT.

V and J are TRBV18 and TRBJ1-1; 7 bases match TRBD1. This CDR3 has 14 residues. V trimming: 5 bases; J trimming: 4 bases; junction bases outside the gene matches: 7. Germline values: CDR1 KGHSH, CDR2 LQKENI. CDR3 loop: CASSAPGGTTEAFF. The CDR3 DNA reads TGTGCCAGCTCAGCCCCAGGGGGGACCACTGAAGCTTTCTTT.

With respect to this clone: The sample contains more than one DNA sequence encoding this CDR3. This chain links TRBV5-4 with TRBJ2-1; D remains unclear. This CDR3 is built from 12 residues. Trimming took off 0 bases at V and 9 bases at J, with 7 bases between the two ends. Per the germline V gene, CDR1 is SGHNT and CDR2 is YYREEE (reference sequence). CDR3 residues: CASSLVGTEQFF. The DNA of the CDR3 is TGTGCCAGCAGCTTGGTAGGCACTGAGCAGTTCTTC.

The J gene is TRBJ1-6, the V gene TRBV5-1, with 8 bases identical to TRBD1. The germline CDR1 and CDR2 sequences are SGHRS and YFSETQ. Losses at the gene ends were 4 bases for V and 10 bases for J; bases not matched to a gene: 10. The CDR3 sequence is 15 residues long. In nucleotides, the CDR3 is TGCGCCAGCAGCCAACAAGGACAGGGCGGCTCACCCCTCCACTTT. Translated, it gives CASSQQGQGGSPLHF.

The CDR3 region has the DNA TGTGCCTGGAGGTTACAGGGGGCAAACTATGGCTACACCTTC. It is translated as CAWRLQGANYGYTF. The chain joins TRBV30 to TRBJ1-2, with 9 nucleotides matching TRBD1. Germline V gene data show CDR1 as GTSNPN and CDR2 as SVGIG (reference sequence). This CDR3 has 14 amino acids. J gave up 2 bases and V 3 bases, and 4 bases lay outside the gene matches.

The chain has TRBV10-3 and TRBJ2-2, with D unresolved. V gave up 1 base and J gave up 1 base, with 10 bases separating them. The CDR3 has 16 residues. CDR1 ENHRY and CDR2 SYGVKD come from the germline V gene. CDR3 DNA: TGTGCCATCAGTGAGTTCGAGTTGCGGAACACCGGGGAGCTGTTTTTT. Translation: CAISEFELRNTGELFF.